This TCR beta chain originates from a study of tissue T cells after allogeneic stem cell transplantation. Study-wide results and limits: Across patients, clones rarely overlapped, yet motif clusters were shared tissue-specifically. Tissue-detected TCR repertoire was only partly captured by blood and spleen T cells.

TCRbeta CDR3 was sequenced at survey depth with template counts. The assay was immunoSEQ multiplex PCR, and TCRdb's table has in-frame clones only and misses some. The sample contains roughly 2,000 clones, roughly 53% of which appear only once. CDR1 is MSHET, CDR2 SYDVDS, per germline. Trimming cost V 2 bases and J 6 bases; bases outside gene matches: 0. There are 14 residues in the CDR3. This clone came up a few times. Its cognate antigen is unknown. Here the gene names and germline are mouse. The read falls 1 residue short of the CDR3 end, and the missing part is taken from the germline J gene. Time point noted: mouse harvest day 14 after allogeneic transplant. Tail vein injection delivered 10^7 T-cell-depleted bone marrow cells and 10^6 splenic CD5+ T cells.

This TCR derives from a female BALB/c mouse given C57BL/6 T cells with graft-versus-host disease after an allogeneic hematopoietic cell transplant. The J gene is TRBJ1-6, the V gene TRBV29; 8 bases line up with TRBD1. TRBJ1-6 is identified as an open reading frame with a role that is uncertain. The specimen was blood. This CDR3 reads CASSLTGGNSPLYF. The covered CDR3 bases are TGTGCTAGCAGTTTAACAGGGGGTAATTCGCCCCTCTAC.